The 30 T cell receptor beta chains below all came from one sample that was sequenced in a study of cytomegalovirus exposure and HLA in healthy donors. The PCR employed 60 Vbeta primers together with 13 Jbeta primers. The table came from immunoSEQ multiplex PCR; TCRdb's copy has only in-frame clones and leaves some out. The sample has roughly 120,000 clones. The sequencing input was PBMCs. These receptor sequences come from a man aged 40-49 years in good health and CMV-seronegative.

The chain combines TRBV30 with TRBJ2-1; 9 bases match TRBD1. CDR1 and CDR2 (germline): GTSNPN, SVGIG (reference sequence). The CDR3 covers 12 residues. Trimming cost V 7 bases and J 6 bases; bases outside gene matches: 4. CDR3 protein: CASGQGLNEQFF. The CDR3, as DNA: TGTGCCTCGGGACAGGGACTCAATGAGCAGTTCTTC.

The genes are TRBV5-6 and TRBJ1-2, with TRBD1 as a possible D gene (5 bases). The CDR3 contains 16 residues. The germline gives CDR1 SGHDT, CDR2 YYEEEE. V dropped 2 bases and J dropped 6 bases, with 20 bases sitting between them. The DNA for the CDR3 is TGTGCCAGCAGCTTAGGTGCGGGTGGGGACTTCGATGGCTACACCTTC. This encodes CASSLGAGGDFDGYTF.

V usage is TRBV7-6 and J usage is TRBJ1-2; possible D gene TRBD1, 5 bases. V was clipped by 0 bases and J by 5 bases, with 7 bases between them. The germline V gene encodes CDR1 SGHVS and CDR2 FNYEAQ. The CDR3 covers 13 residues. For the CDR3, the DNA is TGTGCCAGCAGCTTAGCGCGGGGGTATGGCTACACCTTC. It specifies CASSLARGYGYTF.

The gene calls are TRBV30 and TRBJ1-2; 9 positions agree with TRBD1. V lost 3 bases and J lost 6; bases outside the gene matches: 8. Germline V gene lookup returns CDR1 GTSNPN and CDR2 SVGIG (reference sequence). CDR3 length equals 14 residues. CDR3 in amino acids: CAWRGTYRGHGYTF. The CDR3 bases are TGTGCCTGGAGGGGAACTTACAGGGGGCATGGCTACACCTTC.

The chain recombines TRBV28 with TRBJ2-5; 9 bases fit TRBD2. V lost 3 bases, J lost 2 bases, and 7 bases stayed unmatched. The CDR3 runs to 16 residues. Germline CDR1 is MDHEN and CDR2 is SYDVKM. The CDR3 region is CASSFLAGGHQETQYF. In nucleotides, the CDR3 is TGTGCCAGCAGTTTCTTGGCGGGAGGGCATCAAGAGACCCAGTACTTC.

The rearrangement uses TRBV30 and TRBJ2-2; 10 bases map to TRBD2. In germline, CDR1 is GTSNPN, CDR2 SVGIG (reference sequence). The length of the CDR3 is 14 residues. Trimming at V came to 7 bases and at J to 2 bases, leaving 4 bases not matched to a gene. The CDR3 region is CAYRLAGNTGELFF. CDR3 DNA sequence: TGTGCCTACAGACTAGCGGGTAACACCGGGGAGCTGTTTTTT.

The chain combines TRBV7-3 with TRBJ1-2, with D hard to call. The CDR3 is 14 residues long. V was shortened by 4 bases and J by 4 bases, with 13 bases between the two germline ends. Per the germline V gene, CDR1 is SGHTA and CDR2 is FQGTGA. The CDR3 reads CASSSYPGSYGYTF. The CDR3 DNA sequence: TGTGCCAGCAGCTCGTACCCAGGTTCCTATGGCTACACCTTC.

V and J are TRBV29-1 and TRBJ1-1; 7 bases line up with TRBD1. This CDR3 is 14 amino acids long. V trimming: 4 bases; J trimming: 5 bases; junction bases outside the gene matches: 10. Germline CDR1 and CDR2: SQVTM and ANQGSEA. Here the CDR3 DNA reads TGCAGCGTTGCCCCGACAGGGCAAGGAACTGAAGCTTTCTTT. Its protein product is CSVAPTGQGTEAFF.

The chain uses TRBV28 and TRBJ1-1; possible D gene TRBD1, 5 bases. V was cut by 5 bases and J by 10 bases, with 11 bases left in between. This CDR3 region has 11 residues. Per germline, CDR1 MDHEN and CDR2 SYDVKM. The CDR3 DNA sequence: TGTGCCAGCAGTGGAGGGGTTCGAGCTTTCTTT. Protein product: CASSGGVRAFF.

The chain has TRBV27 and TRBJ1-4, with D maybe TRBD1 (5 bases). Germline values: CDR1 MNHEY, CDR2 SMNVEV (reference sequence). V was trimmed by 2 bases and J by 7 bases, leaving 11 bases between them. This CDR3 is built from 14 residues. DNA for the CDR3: TGTGCCAGCAGTTTAGGAGGGGTGGGTGAAAAACTGTTTTTT. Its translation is CASSLGGVGEKLFF.

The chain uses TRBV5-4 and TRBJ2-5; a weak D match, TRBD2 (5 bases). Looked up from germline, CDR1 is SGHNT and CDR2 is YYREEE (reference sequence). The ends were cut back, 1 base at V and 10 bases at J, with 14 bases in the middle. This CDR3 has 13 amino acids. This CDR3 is CASSLPQLGDQYF. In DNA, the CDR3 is TGTGCCAGCAGCTTGCCCCAGCTCGGGGACCAGTACTTC.

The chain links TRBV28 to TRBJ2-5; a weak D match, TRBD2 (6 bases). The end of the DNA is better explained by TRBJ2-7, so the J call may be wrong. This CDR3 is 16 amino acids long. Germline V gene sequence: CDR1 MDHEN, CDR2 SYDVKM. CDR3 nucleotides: TGTGCCAGCAGTGGAGGGGCAGGACTCCTCTCCTACGAGCAGTACTTC. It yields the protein CASSGGAGLLSYEQYF.

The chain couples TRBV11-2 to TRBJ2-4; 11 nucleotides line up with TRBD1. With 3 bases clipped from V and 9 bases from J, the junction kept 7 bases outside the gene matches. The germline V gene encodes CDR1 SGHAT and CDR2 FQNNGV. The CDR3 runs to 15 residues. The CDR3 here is CASSFSGTGGSIQYF. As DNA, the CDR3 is TGTGCCAGCAGCTTTTCCGGGACAGGGGGAAGCATTCAGTACTTC.

CDR3 sequence: CSVVIVGRGAEAFF. CDR3 DNA sequence: TGCAGCGTTGTCATCGTGGGTCGCGGCGCTGAAGCTTTCTTT. The chain carries TRBV29-1 and TRBJ1-1; D uncertain. This CDR3 is 14 amino acids long. The V end lost 4 bases, the J end lost 6 bases, and 18 bases lay between the germline ends. Germline V gives CDR1 SQVTM, CDR2 ANQGSEA. Complete variable domain (other parts from reference TRBV29-1 and TRBJ1-1): SAVISQKPSRDICQRGTSLTIQCQVDSQVTMMFWYRQQPGQSLTLIATANQGSEATYESGFVIDKFPISRPNLTFSTLTVSNMSPEDSSIYLCSVVIVGRGAEAFFGQGTRLTVV.

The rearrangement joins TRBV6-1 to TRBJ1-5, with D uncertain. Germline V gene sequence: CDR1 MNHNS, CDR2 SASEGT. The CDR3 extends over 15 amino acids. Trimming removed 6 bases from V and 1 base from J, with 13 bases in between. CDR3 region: CASSVQGGSNQPQHF. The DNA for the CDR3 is TGTGCCAGCAGCGTCCAAGGAGGGAGCAATCAGCCCCAGCATTTT.

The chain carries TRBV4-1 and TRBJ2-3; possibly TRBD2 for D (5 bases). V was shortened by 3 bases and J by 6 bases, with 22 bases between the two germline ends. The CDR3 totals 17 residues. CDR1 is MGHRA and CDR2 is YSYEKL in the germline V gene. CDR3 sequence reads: CASSHVGSARDGDTQYF. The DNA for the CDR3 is TGCGCCAGCAGCCACGTAGGGAGCGCCCGAGATGGCGATACGCAGTATTTT.

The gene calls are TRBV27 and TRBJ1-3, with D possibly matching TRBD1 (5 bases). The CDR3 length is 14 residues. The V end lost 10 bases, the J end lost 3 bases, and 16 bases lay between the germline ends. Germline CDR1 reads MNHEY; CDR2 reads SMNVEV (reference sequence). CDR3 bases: TGTGCCATCCCGGGGGGGGAAAGTGGAAACACCATATATTTT. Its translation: CAIPGGESGNTIYF.

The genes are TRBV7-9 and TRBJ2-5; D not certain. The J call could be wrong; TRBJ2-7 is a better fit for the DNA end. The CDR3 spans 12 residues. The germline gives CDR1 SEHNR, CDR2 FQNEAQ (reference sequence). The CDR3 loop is CASSLGLPEQYF. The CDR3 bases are TGTGCCAGCAGCTTAGGTCTACCCGAGCAGTACTTC.

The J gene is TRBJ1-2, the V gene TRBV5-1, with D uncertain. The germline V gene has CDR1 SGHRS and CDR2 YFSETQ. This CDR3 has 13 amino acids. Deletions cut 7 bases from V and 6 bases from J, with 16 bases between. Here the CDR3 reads CASGPSDDNGYTF. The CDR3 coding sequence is TGCGCCAGCGGGCCCTCCGACGATAATGGCTACACCTTC.

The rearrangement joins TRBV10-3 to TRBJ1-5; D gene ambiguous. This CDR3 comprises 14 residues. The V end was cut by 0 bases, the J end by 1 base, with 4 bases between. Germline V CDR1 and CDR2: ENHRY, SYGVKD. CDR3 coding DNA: TGTGCCATCAGTGAGTCCCTAAGCAATCAGCCCCAGCATTTT. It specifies CAISESLSNQPQHF.

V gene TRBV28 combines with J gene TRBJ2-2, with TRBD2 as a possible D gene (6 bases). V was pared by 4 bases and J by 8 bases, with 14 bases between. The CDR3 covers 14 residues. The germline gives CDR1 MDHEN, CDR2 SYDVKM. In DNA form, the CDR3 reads TGTGCCAGCAGTTCAGGGCTCGGGGGTGGGGAGCTGTTTTTT. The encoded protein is CASSSGLGGGELFF. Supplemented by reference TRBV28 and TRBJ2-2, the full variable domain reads DVKVTQSSRYLVKRTGEKVFLECVQDMDHENMFWYRQDPGLGLRLIYFSYDVKMKEKGDIPEGYSVSREKKERFSLILESASTNQTSMYLCASSSGLGGGELFFGEGSRLTVL.

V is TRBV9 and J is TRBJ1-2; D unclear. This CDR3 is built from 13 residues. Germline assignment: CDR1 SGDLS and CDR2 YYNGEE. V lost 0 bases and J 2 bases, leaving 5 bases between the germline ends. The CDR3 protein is CASSVARNYGYTF. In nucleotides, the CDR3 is TGTGCCAGCAGCGTAGCTCGGAACTATGGCTACACCTTC. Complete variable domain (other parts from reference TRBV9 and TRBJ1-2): DSGVTQTPKHLITATGQRVTLRCSPRSGDLSVYWYQQSLDQGLQFLIQYYNGEERAKGNILERFSAQQFPDLHSELNLSSLELGDSALYFCASSVARNYGYTFGSGTRLTVV.

The chain's CDR3 is CASGKGAKAGELFF. The CDR3, as DNA: TGTGCCAGTGGGAAAGGGGCAAAGGCCGGGGAGCTGTTTTTT. V is TRBV6-5 and J is TRBJ2-2, with a possible D match to TRBD1 (5 bases). The CDR3 is made up of 14 amino acids. Germline lookup yields CDR1 MNHEY and CDR2 SVGAGI. V was cut by 9 bases and J by 6 bases, with 17 bases left in between.

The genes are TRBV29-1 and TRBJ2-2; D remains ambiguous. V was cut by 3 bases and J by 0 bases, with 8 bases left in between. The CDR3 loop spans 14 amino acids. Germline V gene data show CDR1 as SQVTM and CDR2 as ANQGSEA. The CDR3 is CSVERVANTGELFF. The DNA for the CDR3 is TGCAGCGTTGAGAGAGTCGCGAACACCGGGGAGCTGTTTTTT.

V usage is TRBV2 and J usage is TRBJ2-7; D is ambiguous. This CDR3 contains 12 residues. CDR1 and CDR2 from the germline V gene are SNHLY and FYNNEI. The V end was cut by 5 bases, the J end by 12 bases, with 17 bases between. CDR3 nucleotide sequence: TGTGCCAGCAGTTTTGGCCACCCGCATCGGTACTTC. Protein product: CASSFGHPHRYF.

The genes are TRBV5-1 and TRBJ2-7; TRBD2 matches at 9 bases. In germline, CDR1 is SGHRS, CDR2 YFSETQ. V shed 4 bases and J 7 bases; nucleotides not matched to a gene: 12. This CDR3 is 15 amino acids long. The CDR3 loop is CASSLLSGRGGEQYF. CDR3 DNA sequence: TGCGCCAGCAGCCTCCTTAGCGGGAGAGGGGGGGAGCAGTACTTC.

The CDR3 coding sequence is TGTGCCAGCAGCCCAGATTGGGGGCCTCTAGATCAGCCCCAGCATTTT. It codes for CASSPDWGPLDQPQHF. The V call is TRBV11-2, the J call TRBJ1-5, with a weak D call TRBD1 (6 bases). Looked up from germline, CDR1 is SGHAT and CDR2 is FQNNGV. CDR3 length: 16 residues. Trimming cost V 5 bases and J 5 bases, with 19 bases left between them.

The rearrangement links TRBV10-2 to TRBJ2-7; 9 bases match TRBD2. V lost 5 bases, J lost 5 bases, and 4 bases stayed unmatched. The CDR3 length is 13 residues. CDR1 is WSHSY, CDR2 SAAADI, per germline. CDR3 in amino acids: CASSSGRRDEQYF. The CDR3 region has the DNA TGCGCCAGCAGTAGCGGGAGGAGGGACGAGCAGTACTTC.

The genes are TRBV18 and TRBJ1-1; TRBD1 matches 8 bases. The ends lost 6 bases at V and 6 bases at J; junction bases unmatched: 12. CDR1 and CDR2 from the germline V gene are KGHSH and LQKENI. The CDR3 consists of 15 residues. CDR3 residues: CASSPGQGPMAEAFF. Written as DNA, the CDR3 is TGTGCCAGCTCGCCTGGACAGGGACCCATGGCTGAAGCTTTCTTT. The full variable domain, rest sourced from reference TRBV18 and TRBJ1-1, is NAGVMQNPRHLVRRRGQEARLRCSPMKGHSHVYWYRQLPEEGLKFMVYLQKENIIDESGMPKERFSAEFPKEGPSILRIQQVVRGDSAAYFCASSPGQGPMAEAFFGQGTRLTVV.

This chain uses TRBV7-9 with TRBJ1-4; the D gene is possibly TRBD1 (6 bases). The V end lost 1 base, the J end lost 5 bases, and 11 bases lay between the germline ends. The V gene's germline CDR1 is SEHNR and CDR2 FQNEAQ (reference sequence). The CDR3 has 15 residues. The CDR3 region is CASSLGTASNEKLFF. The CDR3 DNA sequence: TGTGCCAGCAGCTTAGGGACAGCCTCGAATGAAAAACTGTTTTTT.